A selection of T cell receptor beta chains follows, all from one sample in a study of a mutant IDH1 vaccine in newly diagnosed glioma. Sequenced by immunoSEQ multiplex PCR; TCRdb stores in-frame clones only, minus some. The profile shows some 51,000 clones, over 75% of them singletons. Their antigen targets remain unknown. The material was PBMCs, obtained from a glioma patient whose treatment included an IDH1 peptide vaccine. Receptor source: a man in his fifties or sixties with glioma. Both conserved end residues are part of each CDR3. The D gene is left open where the match is weak. Size tells how often a clone was seen (once, few, many) or the class of an expanded clone, and some rows leave it out.

V,size,D,length,J,DNA,CDR3
TRBV10-3,.,TRBD2,15,TRBJ2-1,TGTGCCATCAGTCCCCAGCGGGGGGGCATTGATGAGCAGTTCTTC,CAISPQRGGIDEQFF
TRBV2,.,.,15,TRBJ1-5,TGTGCCAGCAGCTATCTGGGGGGGAGCAATCAGCCCCAGCATTTT,CASSYLGGSNQPQHF
TRBV25-1,.,.,13,TRBJ1-5,TGTGCCAGCAGTGAAACTGGGGATCAGCCCCAGCATTTT,CASSETGDQPQHF
TRBV30,.,TRBD1,12,TRBJ1-2,TGTGCCTGGGAGCAGGGGGCCTATGGCTACACCTTC,CAWEQGAYGYTF
TRBV5-1,.,.,15,TRBJ2-2,TGCGCCAGCAGCTTGGAGGCCGTTAGGACCGGGGAGCTGTTTTTT,CASSLEAVRTGELFF
TRBV30,.,.,13,TRBJ2-1,TGTGCCTGGAGTGTAGACAGGAGTAATGAGCAGTTCTTC,CAWSVDRSNEQFF
TRBV4-1,.,TRBD1,15,TRBJ1-3,TGCGCCAGCAGCTCGGGACAGGCTGCTGGAAACACCATATATTTT,CASSSGQAAGNTIYF
TRBV6-6,.,.,12,TRBJ2-1,TGTGCCAGCTCTGGGCGGGGTAATGAGCAGTTCTTC,CASSGRGNEQFF
TRBV29-1,.,.,13,TRBJ1-2,TGCAGCGTTGAACAGGGGCGGATCTATGGCTACACCTTC,CSVEQGRIYGYTF
TRBV21-1,.,.,16,TRBJ1-5,TGTGCCAGCAGCAACATGGAGACAGCAAGCAATCAGCCCCAGCATTTT,CASSNMETASNQPQHF
TRBV27,.,.,14,TRBJ1-5,TGTGCCAGCAGTCTTAGGGGGAGCAATCAGCCCCAGCATTTT,CASSLRGSNQPQHF
TRBV6-6,.,TRBD1,15,TRBJ2-7,TGTGCCAGCAGTGCAGGACAGGGGAGCTCCTACGAGCAGTACTTC,CASSAGQGSSYEQYF
TRBV19,once,.,16,TRBJ2-3,TGTGCCAGTAGTATAAAACAGTGGATTAGCACAGATACGCAGTATTTT,CASSIKQWISTDTQYF
TRBV5-4,.,.,13,TRBJ2-7,TGTGCCAGCAGCTTGCAGGGGAACTACGAGCAGTACTTC,CASSLQGNYEQYF
TRBV19,.,TRBD1,13,TRBJ2-7,TGTGCCAGTAGTTCCCAGGGGGCCCACGAGCAGTACTTC,CASSSQGAHEQYF
TRBV10-2,.,TRBD1,15,TRBJ1-1,TGCGCCAGCAAACGGGACAGGGTGGGGAACACTGAAGCTTTCTTT,CASKRDRVGNTEAFF
TRBV7-9,.,.,13,TRBJ1-2,TGTGCCAGCAGCTTAGAGGGGAACTATGGCTACACCTTC,CASSLEGNYGYTF
TRBV30,.,.,14,TRBJ2-3,TGTGCCTGGAGTTACTCCCCGGTGCCCGATACGCAGTATTTT,CAWSYSPVPDTQYF
TRBV5-6,.,.,14,TRBJ1-5,TGTGCCAGCAGCTTGGGACAGTTTGGTCAGCCCCAGCATTTT,CASSLGQFGQPQHF
TRBV9,.,.,14,TRBJ1-4,TGTGCCAGCAGCCCTTTGGGGGCAGTTGAAAAACTGTTTTTT,CASSPLGAVEKLFF
TRBV6-6,.,TRBD1,16,TRBJ1-5,TGTGCCAGCAGGGGTAATCAGGGGGCTTTGCGTCAGCCCCAGCATTTT,CASRGNQGALRQPQHF
TRBV15,.,.,15,TRBJ1-2,TGTGCCACCAGCAGAGATAGACGGGCCAACTATGGCTACACCTTC,CATSRDRRANYGYTF
TRBV7-9,.,.,12,TRBJ2-1,TGTGCCAGCAGCTTCCCGGGAGCTGAGCAGTTCTTC,CASSFPGAEQFF
TRBV11-3,.,.,18,TRBJ1-3,TGTGCCAGCAGTTCCCGGGACCGCGAAGGTGGGGTCAGTAACACCATATATTTT,CASSSRDREGGVSNTIYF
TRBV7-2,few,.,13,TRBJ2-5,TGTGCCAGCAGCTTTGACGGGGGAGAGACCCAGTACTTC,CASSFDGGETQYF
TRBV30,.,TRBD2,15,TRBJ2-3,TGTGCCTGGAGTGTAAATAGCGGGGGGGCAGATACGCAGTATTTT,CAWSVNSGGADTQYF
TRBV27,.,.,18,TRBJ1-2,TGTGCCAGCAGTTTTAGGGTGGGGGACCGAATTATTAACTATGGCTACACCTTC,CASSFRVGDRIINYGYTF
TRBV5-1,.,.,14,TRBJ1-4,TGCGCCAGCAGCTTGCAGGGTACTAATGAAAAACTGTTTTTT,CASSLQGTNEKLFF
TRBV18,.,.,13,TRBJ2-2,TGTGCCAGCTCGTCGGACATTTTCGGGGAGCTGTTTTTT,CASSSDIFGELFF
TRBV6-6,.,TRBD1,14,TRBJ1-5,TGTGCCAGCAGCCAGGACAGGGCAAACCAGCCCCAGCATTTT,CASSQDRANQPQHF
TRBV5-1,.,.,15,TRBJ1-4,TGCGCCAGCAGACCTACCACAGTGTATAATGAAAAACTGTTTTTT,CASRPTTVYNEKLFF
TRBV15,medium-sized,.,15,TRBJ1-5,TGTGCCACCAGCAGCGCGGGACGGAGCAATCAGCCCCAGCATTTT,CATSSAGRSNQPQHF
TRBV7-3,.,.,13,TRBJ1-1,TGTGCCAGCAAAGGGGGGCCGAACACTGAAGCTTTCTTT,CASKGGPNTEAFF
TRBV2,.,.,15,TRBJ1-1,TGTGCCAGCAGTGAAGGGAGACAGCTCTACACTGAAGCTTTCTTT,CASSEGRQLYTEAFF
TRBV10-3,.,.,15,TRBJ2-5,TGTGCCATCAGTGGCATTACAGGGAGTGGAGAGACCCAGTACTTC,CAISGITGSGETQYF
TRBV7-9,.,.,12,TRBJ1-2,TGTGCCAGCAGCTTACGGACCTATGGCTACACCTTC,CASSLRTYGYTF
TRBV7-8,.,.,14,TRBJ1-2,TGTGCCAGCAGCTTACCCGGGAACACGTATGGCTACACCTTC,CASSLPGNTYGYTF
TRBV9,.,.,14,TRBJ2-7,TGTGCCAGCAGCGTAGGGGTGGAGGGGGACGAGCAGTACTTC,CASSVGVEGDEQYF
TRBV27,.,TRBD2,16,TRBJ2-7,TGTGCCAGCAGTCCGCGACTAGCGGGGTTCTCCTACGAGCAGTACTTC,CASSPRLAGFSYEQYF
TRBV28,.,.,13,TRBJ2-1,TGTGCCGGCCGGTCGAGCGGGTACAATGAGCAGTTCTTC,CAGRSSGYNEQFF
TRBV6-1,few,TRBD1,14,TRBJ1-1,TGTGCCAGCAGTCGGGACAGAAGGAACACTGAAGCTTTCTTT,CASSRDRRNTEAFF
TRBV6-1,.,.,11,TRBJ1-3,TGTGCCAGCAGTCTAACTTTATCCATATATTTT,CASSLTLSIYF